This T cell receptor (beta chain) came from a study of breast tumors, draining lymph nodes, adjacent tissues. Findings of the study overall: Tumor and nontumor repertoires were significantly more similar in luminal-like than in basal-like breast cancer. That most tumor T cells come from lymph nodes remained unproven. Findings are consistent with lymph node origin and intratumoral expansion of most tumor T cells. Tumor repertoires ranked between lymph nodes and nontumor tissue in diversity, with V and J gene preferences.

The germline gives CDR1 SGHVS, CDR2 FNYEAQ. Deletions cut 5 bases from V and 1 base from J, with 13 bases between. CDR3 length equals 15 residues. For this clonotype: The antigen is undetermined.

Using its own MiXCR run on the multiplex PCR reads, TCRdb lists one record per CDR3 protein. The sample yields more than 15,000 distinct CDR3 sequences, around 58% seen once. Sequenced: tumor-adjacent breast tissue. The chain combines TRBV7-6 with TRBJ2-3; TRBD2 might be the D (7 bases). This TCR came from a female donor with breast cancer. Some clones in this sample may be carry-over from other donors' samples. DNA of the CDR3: TGTGCCAGCAGCCCGAGGGGGGGACGCACAGATACGCAGTATTTT. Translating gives CASSPRGGRTDTQYF.